The present T cell receptor (beta chain) was sequenced within a study of regulatory T cells in long-lasting Graves disease. CDR3 regions were amplified by Arm-PCR using iRepertoire HTBI primers to build TCR beta libraries. MiXCR was run by TCRdb on the multiplex PCR reads, yielding one entry per CDR3 protein. The repertoire consists of roughly 500,000 distinct CDR3 sequences, with around a fifth occurring once and the leading ten covering about 12%. The V end lost 0 bases, the J end lost 3 bases, and 12 bases lay between the germline ends. This CDR3 is built from 15 residues. Germline CDR1 reads SGHRS; CDR2 reads YFSETQ. Time point here: persistent/refractory GD, antithyroid drugs over 5 years with positive TRAb. PBMC RNA served as the TCR library source.

The source was peripheral blood mononuclear cells (PBMCs), collected when the disease was refractory, from a patient treated with antithyroid drugs. V gene TRBV5-1 combines with J gene TRBJ2-5, with D tentatively TRBD1 (6 bases). The TCR sequence derives from a female donor with Graves disease. As DNA, the CDR3 is TGCGCCAGCAGCTTGGTCCCAGGGGCGGAAGAGACCCAGTACTTC. The encoded protein is CASSLVPGAEETQYF.